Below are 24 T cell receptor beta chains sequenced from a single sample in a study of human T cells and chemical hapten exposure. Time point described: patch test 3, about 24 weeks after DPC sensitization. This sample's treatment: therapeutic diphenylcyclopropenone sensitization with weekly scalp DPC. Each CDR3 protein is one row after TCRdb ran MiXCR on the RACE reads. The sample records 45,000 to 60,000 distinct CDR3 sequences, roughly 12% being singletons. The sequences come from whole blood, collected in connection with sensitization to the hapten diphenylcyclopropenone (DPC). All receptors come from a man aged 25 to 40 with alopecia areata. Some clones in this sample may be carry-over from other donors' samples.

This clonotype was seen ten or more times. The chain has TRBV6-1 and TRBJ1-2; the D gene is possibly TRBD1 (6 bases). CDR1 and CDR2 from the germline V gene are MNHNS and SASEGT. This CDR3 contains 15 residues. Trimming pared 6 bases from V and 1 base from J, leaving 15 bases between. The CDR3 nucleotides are TGTGCCAGCAGCCGAGAAACAGGGAATAACTATGGCTACACCTTC. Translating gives CASSRETGNNYGYTF.

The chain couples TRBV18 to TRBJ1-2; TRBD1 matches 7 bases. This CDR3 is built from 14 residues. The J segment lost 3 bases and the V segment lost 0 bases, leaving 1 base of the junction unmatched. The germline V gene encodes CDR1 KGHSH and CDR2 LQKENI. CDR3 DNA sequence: TGTGCCAGCTCACCACCACAGGGGTACTATGGCTACACCTTC. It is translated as CASSPPQGYYGYTF.

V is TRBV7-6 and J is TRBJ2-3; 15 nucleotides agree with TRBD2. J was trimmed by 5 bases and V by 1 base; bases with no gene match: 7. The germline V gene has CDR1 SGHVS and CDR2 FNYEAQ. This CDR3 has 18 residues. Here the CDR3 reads CASSLETPGLAGGDTQYF. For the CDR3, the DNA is TGTGCCAGCAGCTTAGAGACTCCGGGACTAGCGGGGGGAGATACGCAGTATTTT. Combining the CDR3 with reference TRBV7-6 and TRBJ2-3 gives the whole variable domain GAGVSQSPRYKVTKRGQDVALRCDPISGHVSLYWYRQALGQGPEFLTYFNYEAQQDKSGLPNDRFSAERPEGSISTLTIQRTEQRDSAMYRCASSLETPGLAGGDTQYFGPGTRLTVL.

CDR3 amino acids: CASSRASTGELFF. The CDR3, as DNA: TGTGCCAGCAGCCGGGCTTCCACCGGGGAGCTGTTTTTT. The chain carries TRBV12-3 or TRBV12-4 and TRBJ2-2, with D hard to call. Between the trimmed V and J ends, which lost 6 bases and 4 bases, there was a span of 9 bases. The length of the CDR3 is 13 residues.

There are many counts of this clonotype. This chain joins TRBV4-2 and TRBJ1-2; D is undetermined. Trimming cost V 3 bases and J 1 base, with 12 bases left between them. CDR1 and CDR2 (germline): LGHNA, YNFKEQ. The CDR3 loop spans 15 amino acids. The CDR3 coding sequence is TGTGCCAGCAGCCAGGAAGGACGGAATAACTATGGCTACACCTTC. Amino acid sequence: CASSQEGRNNYGYTF.

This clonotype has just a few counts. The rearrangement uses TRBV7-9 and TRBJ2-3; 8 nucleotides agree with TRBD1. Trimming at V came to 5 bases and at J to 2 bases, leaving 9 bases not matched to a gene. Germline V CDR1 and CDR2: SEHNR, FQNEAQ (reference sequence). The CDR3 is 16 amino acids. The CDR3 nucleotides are TGTGCCAGCAGCCCCCAAGGACAGGGCCTCACAGATACGCAGTATTTT. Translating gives CASSPQGQGLTDTQYF.

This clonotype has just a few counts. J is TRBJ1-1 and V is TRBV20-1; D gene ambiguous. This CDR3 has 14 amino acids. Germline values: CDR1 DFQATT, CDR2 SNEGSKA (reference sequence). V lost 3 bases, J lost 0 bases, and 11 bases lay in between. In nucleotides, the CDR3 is TGCAGTGCTAGCTATGGGAACATGAACACTGAAGCTTTCTTT. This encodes CSASYGNMNTEAFF.

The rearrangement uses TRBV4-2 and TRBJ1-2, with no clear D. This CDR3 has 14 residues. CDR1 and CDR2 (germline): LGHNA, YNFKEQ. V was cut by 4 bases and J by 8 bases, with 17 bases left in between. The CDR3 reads CASSPPAKVGGYTF. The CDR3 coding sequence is TGTGCCAGCAGCCCCCCGGCCAAGGTCGGGGGCTACACCTTC.

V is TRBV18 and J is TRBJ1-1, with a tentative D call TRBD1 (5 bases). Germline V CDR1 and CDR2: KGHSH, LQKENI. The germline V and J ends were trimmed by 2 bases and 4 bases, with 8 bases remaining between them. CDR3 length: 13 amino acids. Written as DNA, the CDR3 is TGTGCCAGCTCACCAATGGGGCGCACTGAAGCTTTCTTT. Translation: CASSPMGRTEAFF.

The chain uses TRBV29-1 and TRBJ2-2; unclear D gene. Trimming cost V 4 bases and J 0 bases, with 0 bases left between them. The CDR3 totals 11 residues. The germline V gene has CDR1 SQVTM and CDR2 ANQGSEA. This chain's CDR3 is CSVANTGELFF. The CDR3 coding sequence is TGCAGCGTTGCGAACACCGGGGAGCTGTTTTTT.

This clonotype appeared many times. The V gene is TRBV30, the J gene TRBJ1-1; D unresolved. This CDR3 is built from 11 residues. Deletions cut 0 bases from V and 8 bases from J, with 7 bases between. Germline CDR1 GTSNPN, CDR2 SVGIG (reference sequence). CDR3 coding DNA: TGTGCCTGGAGTGTAAGCAAGGAAGCTTTCTTT. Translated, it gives CAWSVSKEAFF.

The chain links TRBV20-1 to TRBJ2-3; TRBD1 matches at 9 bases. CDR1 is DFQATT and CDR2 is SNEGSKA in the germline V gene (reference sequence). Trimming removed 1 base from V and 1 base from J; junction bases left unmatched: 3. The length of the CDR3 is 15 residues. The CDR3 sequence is CSARGQGGGTDTQYF. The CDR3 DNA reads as TGCAGTGCTAGAGGACAGGGGGGTGGCACAGATACGCAGTATTTT.

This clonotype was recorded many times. The CDR3 DNA follows: TGTGCCAGCAGCCCCCTAGTCCGGGGGAACACTGAAGCTTTCTTT. Amino acid sequence: CASSPLVRGNTEAFF. The V gene is TRBV4-2, the J gene TRBJ1-1; D gene uncertain. This CDR3 has 15 amino acids. V shed 4 bases and J shed 1 base, with 13 bases lying between them. In germline, CDR1 is LGHNA, CDR2 YNFKEQ.

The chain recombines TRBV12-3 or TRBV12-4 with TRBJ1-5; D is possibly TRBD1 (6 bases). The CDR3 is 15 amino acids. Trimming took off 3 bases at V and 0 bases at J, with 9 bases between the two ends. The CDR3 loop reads CASSFQGHSNQPQHF. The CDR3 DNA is TGTGCCAGCAGTTTTCAGGGGCATAGCAATCAGCCCCAGCATTTT.

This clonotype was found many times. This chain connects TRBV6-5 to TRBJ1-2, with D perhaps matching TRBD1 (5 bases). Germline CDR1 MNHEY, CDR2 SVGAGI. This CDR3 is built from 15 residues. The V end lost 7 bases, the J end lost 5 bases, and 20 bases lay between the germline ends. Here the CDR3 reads CASTHSRGFRYGYTF. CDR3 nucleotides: TGTGCCAGCACCCATTCGAGGGGTTTTCGGTATGGCTACACCTTC.

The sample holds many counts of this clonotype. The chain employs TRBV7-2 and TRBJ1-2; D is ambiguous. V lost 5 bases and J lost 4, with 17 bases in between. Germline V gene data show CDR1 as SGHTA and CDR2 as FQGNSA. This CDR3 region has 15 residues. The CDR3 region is CASSAAADLTYGYTF. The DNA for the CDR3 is TGTGCCAGCAGCGCCGCGGCAGACTTGACCTATGGCTACACCTTC.

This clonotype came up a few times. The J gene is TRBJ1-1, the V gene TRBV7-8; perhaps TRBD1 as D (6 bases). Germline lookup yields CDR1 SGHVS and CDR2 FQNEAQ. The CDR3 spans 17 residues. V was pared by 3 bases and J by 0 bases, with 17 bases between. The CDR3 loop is CASSFGPRGGLNTEAFF. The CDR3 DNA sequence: TGTGCCAGCAGCTTCGGGCCTCGCGGGGGCCTGAACACTGAAGCTTTCTTT.

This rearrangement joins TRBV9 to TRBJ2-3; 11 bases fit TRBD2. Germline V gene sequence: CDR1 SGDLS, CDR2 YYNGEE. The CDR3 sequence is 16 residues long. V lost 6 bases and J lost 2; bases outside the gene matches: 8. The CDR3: CASTSGTSGFTDTQYF. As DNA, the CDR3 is TGTGCCAGCACCTCCGGGACTAGCGGATTCACAGATACGCAGTATTTT.

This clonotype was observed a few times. The CDR3 DNA follows: TGCAGCGTTGAGGTTAGCGGGCTCACAGATACGCAGTATTTT. Protein sequence: CSVEVSGLTDTQYF. The chain combines TRBV29-1 with TRBJ2-3; 7 bases are a match to TRBD2. Germline values: CDR1 SQVTM, CDR2 ANQGSEA. The CDR3 totals 14 residues. Losses at the gene ends were 3 bases for V and 2 bases for J; bases not matched to a gene: 5.

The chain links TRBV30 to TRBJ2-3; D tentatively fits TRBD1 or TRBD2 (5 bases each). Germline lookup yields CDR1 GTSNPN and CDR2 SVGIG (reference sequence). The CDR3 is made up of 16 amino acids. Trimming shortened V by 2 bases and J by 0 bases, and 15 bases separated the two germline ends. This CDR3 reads CAWSIGAYTSTDTQYF. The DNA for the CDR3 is TGTGCCTGGAGTATCGGGGCTTATACTAGCACAGATACGCAGTATTTT.

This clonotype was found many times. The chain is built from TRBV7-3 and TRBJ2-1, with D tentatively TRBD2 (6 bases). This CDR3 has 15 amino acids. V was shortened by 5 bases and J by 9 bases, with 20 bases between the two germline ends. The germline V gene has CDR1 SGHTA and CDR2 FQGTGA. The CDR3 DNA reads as TGTGCCAGCAGCCCAGAGGGACTCCTAGGCGTTGAGCAGTTCTTC. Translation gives CASSPEGLLGVEQFF.

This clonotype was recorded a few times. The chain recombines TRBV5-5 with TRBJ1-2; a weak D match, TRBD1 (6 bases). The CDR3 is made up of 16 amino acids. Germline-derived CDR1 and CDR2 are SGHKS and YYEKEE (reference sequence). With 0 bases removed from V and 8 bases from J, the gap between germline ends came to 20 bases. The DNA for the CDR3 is TGTGCCAGCAGCTTGGAGGCTCAAAACAGGGCAGGAGGCTACACCTTC. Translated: CASSLEAQNRAGGYTF.

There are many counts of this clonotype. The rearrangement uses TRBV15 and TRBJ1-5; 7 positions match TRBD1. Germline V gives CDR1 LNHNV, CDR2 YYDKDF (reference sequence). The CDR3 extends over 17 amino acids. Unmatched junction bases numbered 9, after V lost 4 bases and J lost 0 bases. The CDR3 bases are TGTGCCACCAGCACCGAGCGGGCAGGGGGTAGCAATCAGCCCCAGCATTTT. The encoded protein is CATSTERAGGSNQPQHF.

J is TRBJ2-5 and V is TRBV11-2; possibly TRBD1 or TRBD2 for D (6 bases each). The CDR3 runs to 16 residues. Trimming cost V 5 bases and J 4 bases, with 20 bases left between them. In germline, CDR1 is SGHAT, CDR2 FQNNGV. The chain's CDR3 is CASSPTGGGQSETQYF. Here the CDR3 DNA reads TGTGCCAGCAGCCCCACCGGGGGCGGTCAATCAGAGACCCAGTACTTC. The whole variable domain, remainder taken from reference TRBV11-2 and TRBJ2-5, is EAGVAQSPRYKIIEKRQSVAFWCNPISGHATLYWYQQILGQGPKLLIQFQNNGVVDDSQLPKDRFSAERLKGVDSTLKIQPAKLEDSAVYLCASSPTGGGQSETQYFGPGTRLLVL.